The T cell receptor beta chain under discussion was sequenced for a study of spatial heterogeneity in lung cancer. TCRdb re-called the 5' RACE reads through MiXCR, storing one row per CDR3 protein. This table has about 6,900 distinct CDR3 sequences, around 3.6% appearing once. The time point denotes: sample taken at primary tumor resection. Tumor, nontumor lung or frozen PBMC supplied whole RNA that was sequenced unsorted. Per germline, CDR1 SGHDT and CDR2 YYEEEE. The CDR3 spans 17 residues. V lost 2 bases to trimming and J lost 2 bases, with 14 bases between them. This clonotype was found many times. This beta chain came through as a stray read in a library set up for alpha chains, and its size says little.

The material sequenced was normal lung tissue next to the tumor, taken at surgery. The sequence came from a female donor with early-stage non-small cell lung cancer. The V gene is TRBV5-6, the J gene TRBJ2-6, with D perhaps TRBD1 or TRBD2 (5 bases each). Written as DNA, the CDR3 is TGTGCCAGCAGCTTAAATCTGGGGACCGCTGGGGCCAACGTCCTGACTTTC. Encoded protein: CASSLNLGTAGANVLTF. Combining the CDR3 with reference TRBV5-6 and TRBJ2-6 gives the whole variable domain DAGVTQSPTHLIKTRGQQVTLRCSPKSGHDTVSWYQQALGQGPQFIFQYYEEEERQRGNFPDRFSGHQFPNYSSELNVNALLLGDSALYLCASSLNLGTAGANVLTFGAGSRLTVL.